This TCR beta chain was profiled in a study of T-cell memory formation after mild COVID-19. 5'RACE with constant-segment primers yielded barcoded, UMI-tagged TCR alpha and TCR beta cDNA libraries. TCRdb processed the 5' RACE reads anew with MiXCR; each CDR3 protein has one entry. The sample has 150,000 to 200,000 distinct CDR3 sequences; around a tenth are singletons. Study-wide results and limits: In pre-infection memory, a portion of responding clones appeared, which suggested that cross-reactive memory joined.

Germline CDR1 is SQVTM and CDR2 is ANQGSEA. CDR3 size: 12 residues. V shed 7 bases and J 8 bases; nucleotides not matched to a gene: 6. This clonotype occurred a few times. The antigen is undetermined. The rearrangement uses TRBV29-1 and TRBJ2-1; 9 bases are a match to TRBD1. This receptor was obtained from a man aged 18 to 35 who had mild COVID-19 (a few samples of this study predate the infection). Cell type and time point are not known. What was sequenced was PBMCs or a T cell subset sorted from them (not recorded which). The CDR3 reads CSARTGEYEQFF. The DNA of the CDR3 is TGCAGCGCCCGGACAGGGGAGTATGAGCAGTTCTTC.